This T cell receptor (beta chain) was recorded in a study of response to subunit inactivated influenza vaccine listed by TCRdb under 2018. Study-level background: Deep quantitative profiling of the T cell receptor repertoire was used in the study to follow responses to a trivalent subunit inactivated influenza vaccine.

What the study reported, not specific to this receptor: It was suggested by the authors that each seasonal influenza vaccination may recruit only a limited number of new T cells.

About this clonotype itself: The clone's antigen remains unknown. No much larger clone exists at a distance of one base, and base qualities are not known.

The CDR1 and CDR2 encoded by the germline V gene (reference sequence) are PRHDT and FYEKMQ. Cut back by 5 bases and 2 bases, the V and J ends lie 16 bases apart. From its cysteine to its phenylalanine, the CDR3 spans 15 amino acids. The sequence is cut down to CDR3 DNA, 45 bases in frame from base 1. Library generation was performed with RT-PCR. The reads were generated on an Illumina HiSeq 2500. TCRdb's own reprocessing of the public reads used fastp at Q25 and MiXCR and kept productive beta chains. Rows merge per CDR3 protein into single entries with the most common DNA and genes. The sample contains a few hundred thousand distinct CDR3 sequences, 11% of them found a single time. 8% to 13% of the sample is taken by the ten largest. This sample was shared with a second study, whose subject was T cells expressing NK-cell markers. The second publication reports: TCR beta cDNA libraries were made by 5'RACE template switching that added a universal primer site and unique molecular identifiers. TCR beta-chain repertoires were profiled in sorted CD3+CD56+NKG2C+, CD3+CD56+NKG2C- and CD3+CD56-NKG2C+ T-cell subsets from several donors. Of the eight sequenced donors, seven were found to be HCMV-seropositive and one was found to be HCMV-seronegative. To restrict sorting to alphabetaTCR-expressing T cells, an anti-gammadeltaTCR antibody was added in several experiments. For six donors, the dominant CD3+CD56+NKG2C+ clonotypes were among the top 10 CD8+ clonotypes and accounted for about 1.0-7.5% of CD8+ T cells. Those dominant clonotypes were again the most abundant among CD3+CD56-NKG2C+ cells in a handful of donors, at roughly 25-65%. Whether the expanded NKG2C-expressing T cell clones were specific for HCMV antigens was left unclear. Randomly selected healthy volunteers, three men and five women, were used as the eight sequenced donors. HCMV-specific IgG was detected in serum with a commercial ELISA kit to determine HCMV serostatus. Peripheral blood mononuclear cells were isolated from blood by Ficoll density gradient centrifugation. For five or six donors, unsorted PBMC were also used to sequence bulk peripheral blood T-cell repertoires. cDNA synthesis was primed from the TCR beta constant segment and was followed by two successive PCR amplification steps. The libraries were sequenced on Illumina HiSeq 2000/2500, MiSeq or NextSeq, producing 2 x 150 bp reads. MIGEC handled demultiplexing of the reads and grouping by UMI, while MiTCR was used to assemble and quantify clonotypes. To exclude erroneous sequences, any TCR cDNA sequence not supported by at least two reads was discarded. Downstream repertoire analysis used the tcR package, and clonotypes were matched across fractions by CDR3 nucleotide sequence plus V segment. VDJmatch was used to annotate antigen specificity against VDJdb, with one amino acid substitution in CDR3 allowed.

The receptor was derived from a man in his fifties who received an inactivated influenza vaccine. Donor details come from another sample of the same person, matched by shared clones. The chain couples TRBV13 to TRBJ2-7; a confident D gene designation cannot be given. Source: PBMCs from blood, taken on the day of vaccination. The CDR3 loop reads CASSPTVGSTYEQYF. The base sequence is TGTGCCAGCAGCCCAACCGTGGGCAGCACCTACGAGCAGTACTTC. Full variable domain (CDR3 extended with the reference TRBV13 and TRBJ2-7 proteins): AAGVIQSPRHLIKEKRETATLKCYPIPRHDTVYWYQQGPGQDPQFLISFYEKMQSDKGSIPDRFSAQQFSDYHSELNMSSLELGDSALYFCASSPTVGSTYEQYFGPGTRLTVT.